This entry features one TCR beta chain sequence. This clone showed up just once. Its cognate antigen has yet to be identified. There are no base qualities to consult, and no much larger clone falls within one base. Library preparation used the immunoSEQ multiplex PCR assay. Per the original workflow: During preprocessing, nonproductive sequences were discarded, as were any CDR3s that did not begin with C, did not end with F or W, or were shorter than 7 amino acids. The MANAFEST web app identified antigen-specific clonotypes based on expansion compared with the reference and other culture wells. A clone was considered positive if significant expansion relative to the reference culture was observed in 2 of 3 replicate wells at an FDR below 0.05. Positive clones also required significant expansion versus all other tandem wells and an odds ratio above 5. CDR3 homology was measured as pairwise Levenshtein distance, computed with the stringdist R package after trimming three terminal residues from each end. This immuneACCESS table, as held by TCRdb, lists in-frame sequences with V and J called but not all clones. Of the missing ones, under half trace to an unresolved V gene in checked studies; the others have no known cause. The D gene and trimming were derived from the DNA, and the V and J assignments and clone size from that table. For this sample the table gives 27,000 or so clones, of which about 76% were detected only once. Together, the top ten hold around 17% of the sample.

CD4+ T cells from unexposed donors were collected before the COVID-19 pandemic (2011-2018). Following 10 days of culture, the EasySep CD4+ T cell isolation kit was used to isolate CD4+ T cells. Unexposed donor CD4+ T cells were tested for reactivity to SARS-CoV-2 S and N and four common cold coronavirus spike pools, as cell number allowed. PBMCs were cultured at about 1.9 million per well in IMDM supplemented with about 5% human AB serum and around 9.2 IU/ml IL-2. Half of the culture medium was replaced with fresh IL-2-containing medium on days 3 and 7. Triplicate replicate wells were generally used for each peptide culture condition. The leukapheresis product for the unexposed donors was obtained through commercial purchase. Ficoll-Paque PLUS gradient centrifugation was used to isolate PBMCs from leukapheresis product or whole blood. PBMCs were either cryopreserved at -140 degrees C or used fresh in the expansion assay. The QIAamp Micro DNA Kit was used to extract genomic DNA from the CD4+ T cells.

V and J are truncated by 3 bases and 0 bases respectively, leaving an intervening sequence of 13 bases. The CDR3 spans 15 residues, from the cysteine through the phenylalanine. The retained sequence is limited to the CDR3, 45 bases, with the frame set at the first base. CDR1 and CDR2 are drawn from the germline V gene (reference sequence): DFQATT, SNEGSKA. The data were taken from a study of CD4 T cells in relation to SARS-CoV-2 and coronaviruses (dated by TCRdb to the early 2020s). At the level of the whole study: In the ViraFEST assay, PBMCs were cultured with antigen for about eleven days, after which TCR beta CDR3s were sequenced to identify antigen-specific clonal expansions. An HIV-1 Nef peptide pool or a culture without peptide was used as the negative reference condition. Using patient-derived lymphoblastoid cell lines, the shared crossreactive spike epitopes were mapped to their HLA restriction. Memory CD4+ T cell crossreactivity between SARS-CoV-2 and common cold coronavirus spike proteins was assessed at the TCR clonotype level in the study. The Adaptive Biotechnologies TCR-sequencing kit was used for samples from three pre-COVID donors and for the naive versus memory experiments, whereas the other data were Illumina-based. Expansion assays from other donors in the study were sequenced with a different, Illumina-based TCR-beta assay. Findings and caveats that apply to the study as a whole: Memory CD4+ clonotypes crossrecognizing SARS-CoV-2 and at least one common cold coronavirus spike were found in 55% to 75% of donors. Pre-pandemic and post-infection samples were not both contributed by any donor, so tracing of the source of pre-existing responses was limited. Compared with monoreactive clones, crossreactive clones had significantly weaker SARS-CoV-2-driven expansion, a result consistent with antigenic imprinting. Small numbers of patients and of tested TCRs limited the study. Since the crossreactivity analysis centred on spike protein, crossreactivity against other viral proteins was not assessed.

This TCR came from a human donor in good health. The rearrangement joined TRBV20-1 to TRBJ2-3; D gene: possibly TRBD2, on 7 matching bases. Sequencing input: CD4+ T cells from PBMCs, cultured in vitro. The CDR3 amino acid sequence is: CSASRGGSSTDTQYF. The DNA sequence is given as TGCAGTGCTAGTAGGGGGGGCTCTAGCACAGATACGCAGTATTTT.